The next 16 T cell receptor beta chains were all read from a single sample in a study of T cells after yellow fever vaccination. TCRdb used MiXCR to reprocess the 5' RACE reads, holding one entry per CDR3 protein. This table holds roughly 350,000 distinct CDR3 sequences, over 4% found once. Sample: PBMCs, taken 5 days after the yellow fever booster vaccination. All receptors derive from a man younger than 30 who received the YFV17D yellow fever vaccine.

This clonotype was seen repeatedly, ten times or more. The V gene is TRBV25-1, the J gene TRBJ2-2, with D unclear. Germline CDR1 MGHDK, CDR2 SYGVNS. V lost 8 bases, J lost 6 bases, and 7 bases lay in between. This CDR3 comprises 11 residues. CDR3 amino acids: CASGRSGELFF. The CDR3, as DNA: TGTGCCAGCGGTCGGTCCGGGGAGCTGTTTTTT.

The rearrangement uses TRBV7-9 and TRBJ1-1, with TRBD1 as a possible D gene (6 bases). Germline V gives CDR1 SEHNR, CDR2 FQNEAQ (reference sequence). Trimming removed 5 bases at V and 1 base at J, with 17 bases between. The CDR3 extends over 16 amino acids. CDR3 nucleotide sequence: TGTGCCAGCAGCACACGACAGGTGGGGGGGAACACTGAAGCTTTCTTT. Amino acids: CASSTRQVGGNTEAFF.

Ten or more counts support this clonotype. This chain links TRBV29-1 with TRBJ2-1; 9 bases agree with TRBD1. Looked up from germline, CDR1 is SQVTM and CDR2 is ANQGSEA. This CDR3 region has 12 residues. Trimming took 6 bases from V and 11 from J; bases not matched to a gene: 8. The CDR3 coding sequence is TGCAGCGTACACACAGGGGGCCCCCAGCAGTTCTTC. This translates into CSVHTGGPQQFF.

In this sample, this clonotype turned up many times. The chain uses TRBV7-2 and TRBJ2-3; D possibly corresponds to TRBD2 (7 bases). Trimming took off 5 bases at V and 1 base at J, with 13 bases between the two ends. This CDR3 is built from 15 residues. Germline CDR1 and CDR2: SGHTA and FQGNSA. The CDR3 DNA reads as TGTGCCAGCAGCCTAGGGGGGGGACGCACAGATACGCAGTATTTT. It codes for CASSLGGGRTDTQYF.

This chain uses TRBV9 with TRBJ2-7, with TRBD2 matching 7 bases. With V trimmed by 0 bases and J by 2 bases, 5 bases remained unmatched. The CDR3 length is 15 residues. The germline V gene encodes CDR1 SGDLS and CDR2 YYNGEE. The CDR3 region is CASSVASGTTYEQYF. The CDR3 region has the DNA TGTGCCAGCAGCGTAGCAAGCGGGACCACCTACGAGCAGTACTTC.

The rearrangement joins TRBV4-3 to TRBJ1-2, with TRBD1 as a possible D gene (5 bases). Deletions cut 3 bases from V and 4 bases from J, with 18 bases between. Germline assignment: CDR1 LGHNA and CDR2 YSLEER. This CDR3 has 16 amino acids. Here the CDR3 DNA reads TGCGCCAGCAGCCAGGAGCCGGGACCGCTATCCTATGGCTACACCTTC. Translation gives CASSQEPGPLSYGYTF.

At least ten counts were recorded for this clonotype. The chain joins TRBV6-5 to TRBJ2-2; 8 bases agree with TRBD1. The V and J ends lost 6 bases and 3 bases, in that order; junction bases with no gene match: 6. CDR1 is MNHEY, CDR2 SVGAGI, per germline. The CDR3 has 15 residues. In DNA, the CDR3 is TGTGCCAGCAGACTCCCGGACAGGGACACCGGGGAGCTGTTTTTT. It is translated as CASRLPDRDTGELFF.

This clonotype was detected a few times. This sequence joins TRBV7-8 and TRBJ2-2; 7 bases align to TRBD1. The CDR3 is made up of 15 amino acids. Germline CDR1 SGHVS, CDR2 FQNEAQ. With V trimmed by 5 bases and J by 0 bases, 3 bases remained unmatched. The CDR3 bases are TGTGCCAGCAGCAAAGGGACAGCGAACACCGGGGAGCTGTTTTTT. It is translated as CASSKGTANTGELFF.

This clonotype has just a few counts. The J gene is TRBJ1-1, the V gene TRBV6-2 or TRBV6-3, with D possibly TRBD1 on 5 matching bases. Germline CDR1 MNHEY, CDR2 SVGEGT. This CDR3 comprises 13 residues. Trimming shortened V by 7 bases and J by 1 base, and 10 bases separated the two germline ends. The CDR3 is CASKPTENTEAFF. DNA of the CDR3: TGTGCCAGCAAACCGACAGAGAACACTGAAGCTTTCTTT.

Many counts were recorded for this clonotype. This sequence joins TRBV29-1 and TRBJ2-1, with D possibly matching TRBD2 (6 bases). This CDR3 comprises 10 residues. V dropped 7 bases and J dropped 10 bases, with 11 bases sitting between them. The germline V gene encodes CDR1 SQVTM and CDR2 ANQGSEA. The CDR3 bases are TGCAGCGCCGCACGGGGGGAGCAGTTCTTC. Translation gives CSAARGEQFF.

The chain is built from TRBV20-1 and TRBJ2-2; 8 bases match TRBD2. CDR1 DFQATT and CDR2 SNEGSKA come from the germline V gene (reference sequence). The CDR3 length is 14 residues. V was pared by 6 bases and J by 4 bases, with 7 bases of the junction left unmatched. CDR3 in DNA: TGCAGTGCCGTGGGCGGGGGGCCCACCGGGGAGCTGTTTTTT. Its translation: CSAVGGGPTGELFF.

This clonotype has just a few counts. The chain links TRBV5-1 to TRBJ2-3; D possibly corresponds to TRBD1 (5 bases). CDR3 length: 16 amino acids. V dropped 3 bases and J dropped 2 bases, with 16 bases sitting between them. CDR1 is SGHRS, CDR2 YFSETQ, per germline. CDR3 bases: TGCGCCAGCAGCTCCCAGGGATTTTGGGACACAGATACGCAGTATTTT. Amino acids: CASSSQGFWDTDTQYF.

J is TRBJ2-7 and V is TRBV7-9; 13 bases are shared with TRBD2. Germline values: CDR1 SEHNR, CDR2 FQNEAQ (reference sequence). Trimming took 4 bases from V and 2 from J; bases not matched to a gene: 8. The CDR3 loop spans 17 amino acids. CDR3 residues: CASSSSTSGGPPYEQYV. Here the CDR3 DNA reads TGTGCCAGCAGCTCCTCGACTAGCGGGGGGCCACCCTACGAGCAGTACGTC.

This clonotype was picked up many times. The CDR3: CASSITGTNTQYF. The DNA of the CDR3 is TGTGCCAGCAGTATAACCGGGACCAATACGCAGTATTTT. The rearrangement uses TRBV27 and TRBJ2-3; D is tentatively TRBD1 or TRBD2 (5 bases each). The V gene's germline CDR1 is MNHEY and CDR2 SMNVEV (reference sequence). Trimming shortened V by 5 bases and J by 7 bases, and 13 bases separated the two germline ends. CDR3 size: 13 residues.

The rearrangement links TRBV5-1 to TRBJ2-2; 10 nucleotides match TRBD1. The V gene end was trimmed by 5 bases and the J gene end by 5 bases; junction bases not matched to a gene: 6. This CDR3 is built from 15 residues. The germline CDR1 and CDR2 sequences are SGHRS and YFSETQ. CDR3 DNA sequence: TGCGCCAGCAGTTATGGACAGGGGGTGACCGGGGAGCTGTTTTTT. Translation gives CASSYGQGVTGELFF.

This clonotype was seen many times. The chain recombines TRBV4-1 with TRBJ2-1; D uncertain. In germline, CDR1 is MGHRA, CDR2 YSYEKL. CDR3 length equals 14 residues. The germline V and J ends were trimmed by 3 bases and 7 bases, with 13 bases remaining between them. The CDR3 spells CASSQGPGWNEQFF. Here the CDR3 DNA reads TGCGCCAGCAGCCAGGGTCCCGGGTGGAATGAGCAGTTCTTC.